Below are 24 T cell receptor beta chains sequenced from a single sample in a study of control samples from healthy donors and cancer patients. Method: immunoSEQ multiplex PCR; TCRdb's copy keeps in-frame clones and lacks some. The sample records under 150,000 clones, around 87% being singletons. Specimen: blood. These receptors all come from a man aged 60 to 69 in good health.

The chain employs TRBV30 and TRBJ1-1; D uncertain. CDR1 is GTSNPN and CDR2 is SVGIG in the germline V gene (reference sequence). The CDR3 length is 11 residues. Trimming cost V 1 base and J 3 bases, with 3 bases left between them. The chain's CDR3 is CAWSEYTEAFF. CDR3 bases: TGTGCCTGGAGTGAATACACTGAAGCTTTCTTT. Drawing the rest from reference TRBV30 and TRBJ1-1, the complete variable domain is SQTIHQWPATLVQPVGSPLSLECTVEGTSNPNLYWYRQAAGRGLQLLFYSVGIGQISSEVPQNLSASRPQDRQFILSSKKLLLSDSGFYLCAWSEYTEAFFGQGTRLTVV.

The V gene is TRBV21-1, the J gene TRBJ2-6; TRBD1, the table's D call, was not compared with the DNA. TRBV21-1 is termed a pseudogene. This CDR3 region has 18 residues. The CDR3 nucleotides read TGTGCCAGCAGCAAAGTCAACAGGGGGAAAGGTGGGGCCAACGTCCTGACTTTC. Translating it yields CASSKVNRGKGGANVLTF.

This clone was seen a handful of times. V usage is TRBV5-1 and J usage is TRBJ1-1, with TRBD1 matching 7 bases. The V gene's germline CDR1 is SGHRS and CDR2 YFSETQ. V dropped 0 bases and J dropped 2; count of bases not matched to a gene: 1. The CDR3 length is 14 residues. The CDR3 loop is CASSLGTGNTEAFF. The CDR3 DNA is TGCGCCAGCAGCTTGGGGACAGGAAACACTGAAGCTTTCTTT. Together with reference TRBV5-1 and TRBJ1-1, the CDR3 gives the full variable domain: KAGVTQTPRYLIKTRGQQVTLSCSPISGHRSVSWYQQTPGQGLQFLFEYFSETQRNKGNFPGRFSGRQFSNSRSEMNVSTLELGDSALYLCASSLGTGNTEAFFGQGTRLTVV.

The chain is built from TRBV5-1 and TRBJ2-7; D is possibly TRBD1 (6 bases). The CDR3 runs 15 residues. Germline V gene lookup returns CDR1 SGHRS and CDR2 YFSETQ. Trimming cost V 4 bases and J 3 bases, with 17 bases left between them. This chain's CDR3 is CASSHGAGEYYEQYF. The CDR3 DNA reads as TGCGCCAGCAGCCACGGCGCAGGGGAGTACTACGAGCAGTACTTC.

The chain couples TRBV18 to TRBJ2-2; D not certain. The ends were cut back, 3 bases at V and 4 bases at J, with 18 bases in the middle. Per germline, CDR1 KGHSH and CDR2 LQKENI. CDR3 length: 17 amino acids. The CDR3 DNA reads as TGTGCCAGCTCACCGCCGCTATCGCCCTCGGGCACCGGGGAGCTGTTTTTT. Translating it yields CASSPPLSPSGTGELFF.

This chain connects TRBV4-2 to TRBJ2-5; D unresolved. This CDR3 has 13 amino acids. Germline CDR1 reads LGHNA; CDR2 reads YNFKEQ. V lost 4 bases, J lost 3 bases, and 9 bases lay in between. Written as DNA, the CDR3 is TGTGCCAGCAGCCCCGTAGAGGAAGAGACCCAGTACTTC. Translation: CASSPVEEETQYF.

The V gene is TRBV2, the J gene TRBJ2-5; D might be TRBD2 (6 bases). V lost 8 bases and J 2 bases, leaving 18 bases between the germline ends. Germline V gene data show CDR1 as SNHLY and CDR2 as FYNNEI. The CDR3 runs to 15 residues. The CDR3 bases are TGTGCCAGCGCTGGGGGGATGGGGTTTCAAGAGACCCAGTACTTC. As protein: CASAGGMGFQETQYF.

This sequence joins TRBV5-6 and TRBJ1-2; maybe TRBD1 (6 bases). V was cut by 2 bases and J by 5 bases, with 16 bases left in between. CDR1 and CDR2 from the germline V gene are SGHDT and YYEEEE. This CDR3 is built from 15 residues. The CDR3 here is CASSFATGSGYGYTF. The CDR3 DNA follows: TGTGCCAGCAGCTTTGCTACAGGGTCAGGGTATGGCTACACCTTC.

The CDR3 bases are TGTGCCAGCAGCCAAAGTCTTAACACTGAAGCTTTCTTT. It specifies CASSQSLNTEAFF. The chain is built from TRBV14 and TRBJ1-1; D call uncertain. Germline V gene lookup returns CDR1 SGHDN and CDR2 FVKESK. CDR3 size: 13 residues. V was shortened by 2 bases and J by 2 bases, with 6 bases between the two germline ends.

As concerns this clone: Other DNA sequences in this specimen translate into the identical CDR3. V is TRBV7-2 and J is TRBJ1-2; 7 bases line up with TRBD1. In germline, CDR1 is SGHTA, CDR2 FQGNSA. The CDR3 runs to 14 residues. With V trimmed by 3 bases and J by 4 bases, 5 bases remained unmatched. The CDR3 is CASSFDRDGYGYTF. CDR3 coding DNA: TGTGCCAGCAGCTTTGACAGGGATGGCTATGGCTACACCTTC.

This clone was recorded only once. This chain connects TRBV4-3 to TRBJ2-3, with D perhaps matching TRBD2 (5 bases). Trimming stripped 4 bases from V and 1 base from J, with 18 bases between. The CDR3 sequence is 17 residues long. CDR1 LGHNA and CDR2 YSLEER come from the germline V gene. The CDR3, as DNA: TGCGCCAGCAGCCGAGCACGTACGGGGATGGGCACAGATACGCAGTATTTT. Its translation is CASSRARTGMGTDTQYF.

The rearrangement links TRBV5-6 to TRBJ2-4; D uncertain. From germline, CDR1 is SGHDT and CDR2 YYEEEE. Trimming took 4 bases from V and 0 from J, leaving 17 bases between them. The CDR3 runs 17 residues. This chain's CDR3 is CASSRKPGQGAKNIQYF. The CDR3 DNA sequence: TGTGCCAGCAGCCGCAAACCGGGCCAAGGAGCCAAAAACATTCAGTACTTC.

The V gene is TRBV3-1 (or the pseudogene TRBV3-2), the J gene TRBJ2-3; 7 bases map to TRBD2. V lost 7 bases and J lost 1; bases outside the gene matches: 8. CDR1 is LGHDT and CDR2 is YNNKEL in the germline V gene (reference sequence). This CDR3 spans 15 amino acids. CDR3 in DNA: TGTGCCAGCACCGTTGGGGCGGGGGGCACAGATACGCAGTATTTT. It codes for CASTVGAGGTDTQYF.

J is TRBJ1-1 and V is TRBV3-1 (or the pseudogene TRBV3-2), with 7 bases fitting TRBD1. The CDR3 consists of 14 residues. Germline V gene data show CDR1 as LGHDT and CDR2 as YNNKEL (reference sequence). The J segment lost 5 bases and the V segment lost 8 bases, leaving 11 bases of the junction unmatched. The CDR3 coding sequence is TGTGCCAGCGAACTACAGGGGAGGAAGACTGAAGCTTTCTTT. Translated: CASELQGRKTEAFF.

The rearrangement joins TRBV11-2 to TRBJ2-7; 7 nucleotides align to TRBD1. V shed 5 bases, J shed 6 bases, and the junction held 22 bases outside the gene matches. The V gene's germline CDR1 is SGHAT and CDR2 FQNNGV. The CDR3 is made up of 18 amino acids. The CDR3 here is CASSRTGTVILEFCEQYF. CDR3 nucleotide sequence: TGTGCCAGCAGCCGTACCGGGACAGTCATTTTGGAGTTCTGCGAGCAGTACTTC.

The J gene is TRBJ1-6, the V gene TRBV12-3 or TRBV12-4; D uncertain. The CDR3 extends over 12 amino acids. Trimming took 5 bases from V and 8 from J, leaving 7 bases between them. The CDR3 here is CASSGNYSPLHF. The CDR3 DNA follows: TGTGCCAGCAGTGGGAACTATTCACCCCTCCACTTT.

The chain joins TRBV5-4 to TRBJ2-1; 8 positions agree with TRBD1. From germline, CDR1 is SGHNT and CDR2 YYREEE (reference sequence). Trimming cost V 4 bases and J 4 bases; bases outside gene matches: 10. This CDR3 is 16 amino acids long. CDR3 DNA sequence: TGTGCCAGCAGCACCCTGGCGGGACAGGCTTACAATGAGCAGTTCTTC. It translates to CASSTLAGQAYNEQFF.

J is TRBJ2-5 and V is TRBV4-2, with 7 bases matching TRBD2. The CDR3 consists of 15 residues. The V and J ends lost 0 bases and 2 bases, in that order; junction bases with no gene match: 3. Per germline, CDR1 LGHNA and CDR2 YNFKEQ. The CDR3: CASSQDRGVQETQYF. The CDR3 DNA follows: TGTGCCAGCAGCCAAGATCGGGGGGTTCAAGAGACCCAGTACTTC.

J is TRBJ2-4 and V is TRBV2, with D unclear. The V end was cut by 3 bases, the J end by 0 bases, with 6 bases between. This CDR3 is 14 amino acids long. Germline-derived CDR1 and CDR2 are SNHLY and FYNNEI. In DNA, the CDR3 is TGTGCCAGCAGTGATTCGGTAGCCAAAAACATTCAGTACTTC. Translated, it gives CASSDSVAKNIQYF.

The sample holds one count of this clone. This chain links TRBV19 with TRBJ2-1, with 8 bases aligning to TRBD2. The trim removed 10 bases at V and 4 bases at J, leaving 12 bases unmatched. CDR3 size: 15 residues. Germline lookup yields CDR1 LNHDA and CDR2 SQIVND (reference sequence). The CDR3 DNA is TGTGCCACCAATCCCGGGAGCGGGGGTTACAATGAGCAGTTCTTC. Its translation is CATNPGSGGYNEQFF.

The rearrangement joins TRBV27 to TRBJ1-3; D is ambiguous. Germline loops: CDR1 MNHEY, CDR2 SMNVEV (reference sequence). CDR3 length equals 14 residues. V dropped 7 bases and J dropped 4 bases, with 14 bases sitting between them. CDR3 loop: CASKLVAAGNTIYF. The CDR3 bases are TGTGCCAGCAAATTAGTTGCCGCGGGAAACACCATATATTTT.

This rearrangement joins TRBV3-1 (or the pseudogene TRBV3-2) to TRBJ2-2, with D unresolved. The CDR3 contains 14 residues. The ends were cut back, 5 bases at V and 4 bases at J, with 11 bases in the middle. Germline V gives CDR1 LGHDT, CDR2 YNNKEL (reference sequence). DNA of the CDR3: TGTGCCAGCAGCGATATCAGAGTCACCGGGGAGCTGTTTTTT. Translating gives CASSDIRVTGELFF.

As regards this clone: An end of the junction differs from the germline gene, which may be a read error. The chain links TRBV18 to TRBJ1-1, with TRBD1 identical over 11 bases. The CDR3 is made up of 14 amino acids. CDR1 and CDR2 (germline): KGHSH, LQKENI. The CDR3 DNA reads as TGTGCCAGCTCGCCACGGACAGGGGGCTCTGAAGCTTTCTTT. Translation gives CASSPRTGGSEAFF.

V usage is TRBV18 and J usage is TRBJ1-4; D possibly corresponds to TRBD1 (6 bases). V gave up 4 bases and J gave up 8 bases, with 20 bases separating them. Per the germline V gene, CDR1 is KGHSH and CDR2 is LQKENI. The CDR3 spans 16 residues. CDR3 sequence (DNA): TGTGCCAGCTCACAAACTTTACAGGGAAGGGGAGAAAAACTGTTTTTT. Translated, it gives CASSQTLQGRGEKLFF. The whole variable domain, remainder taken from reference TRBV18 and TRBJ1-4, is NAGVMQNPRHLVRRRGQEARLRCSPMKGHSHVYWYRQLPEEGLKFMVYLQKENIIDESGMPKERFSAEFPKEGPSILRIQQVVRGDSAAYFCASSQTLQGRGEKLFFGSGTQLSVL.